This TCR beta chain was profiled in a study of graft-versus-host responses after intestinal transplantation. Background on the study: Isolated intestinal, liver-intestinal, or multivisceral transplants were what recipients had. After anti-thymocyte globulin induction, recipients took tacrolimus and steroids for around three years. Study conclusions and caveats: Marrow from the recipient contained GvH clones, some of which had appeared first in ileum or blood. Association was observed between peak circulating GvH clone levels and early post-transplant HvG declines.

V was clipped by 3 bases and J by 4 bases; unmatched bases: 4. CDR1 and CDR2 from the germline V gene are SGHTS and YDEGEE. The CDR3 contains 14 residues. Regarding this clone: Its antigen remains unidentified.

Graft tissue was processed to release intraepithelial and lamina propria lymphocytes. Clones were sequenced by immunoSEQ multiplex PCR, and TCRdb holds only the in-frame ones, with some missing. The sample lists approximately 17,000 clones, 82% seen once, with approximately 5% in the top ten. The chain joins TRBV5-8 to TRBJ2-1; 7 bases align to TRBD2. This clonotype was obtained from a human patient who received an intestinal transplant, so some T cells may come from the graft donor. The sequencing used ileum tissue, collected 17 days after transplant. The CDR3 region is CASSWGGTYNEQFF. The CDR3 nucleotides are TGTGCCAGCAGCTGGGGGGGAACGTACAATGAGCAGTTCTTC.